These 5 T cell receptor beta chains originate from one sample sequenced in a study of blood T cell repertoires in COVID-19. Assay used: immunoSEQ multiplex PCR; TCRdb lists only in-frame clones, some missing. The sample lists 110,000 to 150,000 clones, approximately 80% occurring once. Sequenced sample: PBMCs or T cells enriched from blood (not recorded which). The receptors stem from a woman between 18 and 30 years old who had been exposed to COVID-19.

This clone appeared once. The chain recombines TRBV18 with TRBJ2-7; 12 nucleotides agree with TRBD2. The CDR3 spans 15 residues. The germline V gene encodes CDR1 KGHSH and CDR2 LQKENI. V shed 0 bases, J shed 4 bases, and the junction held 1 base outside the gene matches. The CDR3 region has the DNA TGTGCCAGCTCACCACCGGGGACTAGCGGGTACGAGCAGTACTTC. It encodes CASSPPGTSGYEQYF. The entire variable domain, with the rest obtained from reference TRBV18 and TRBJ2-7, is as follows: NAGVMQNPRHLVRRRGQEARLRCSPMKGHSHVYWYRQLPEEGLKFMVYLQKENIIDESGMPKERFSAEFPKEGPSILRIQQVVRGDSAAYFCASSPPGTSGYEQYFGPGTRLTVT.

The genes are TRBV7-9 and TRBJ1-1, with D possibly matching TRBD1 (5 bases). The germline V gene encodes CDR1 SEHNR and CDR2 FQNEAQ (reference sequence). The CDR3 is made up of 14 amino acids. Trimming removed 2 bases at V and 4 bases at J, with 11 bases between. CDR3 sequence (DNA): TGTGCCAGCAGCTTAAGAGCGACAGCCACTGAAGCTTTCTTT. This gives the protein CASSLRATATEAFF.

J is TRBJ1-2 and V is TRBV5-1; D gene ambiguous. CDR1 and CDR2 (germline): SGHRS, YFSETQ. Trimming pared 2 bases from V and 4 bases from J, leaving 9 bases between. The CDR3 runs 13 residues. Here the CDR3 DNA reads TGCGCCAGCAGCTTCCCGGAGGGCTATGGCTACACCTTC. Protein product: CASSFPEGYGYTF. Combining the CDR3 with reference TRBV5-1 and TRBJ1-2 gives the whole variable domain KAGVTQTPRYLIKTRGQQVTLSCSPISGHRSVSWYQQTPGQGLQFLFEYFSETQRNKGNFPGRFSGRQFSNSRSEMNVSTLELGDSALYLCASSFPEGYGYTFGSGTRLTVV.

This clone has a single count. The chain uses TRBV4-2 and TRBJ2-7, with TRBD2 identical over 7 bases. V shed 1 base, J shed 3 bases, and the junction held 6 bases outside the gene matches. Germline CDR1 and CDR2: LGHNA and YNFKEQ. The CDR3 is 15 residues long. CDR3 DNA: TGTGCCAGCAGCCAAGGCCCCGGGACTAACTACGAGCAGTACTTC. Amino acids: CASSQGPGTNYEQYF.

As DNA, the CDR3 is TGTGCCAGCAAAGCGGGGGGGAGAGGTAACACTGAAGCTTTCTTT. This translates into CASKAGGRGNTEAFF. V is TRBV3-1 (or the pseudogene TRBV3-2) and J is TRBJ1-1, with D maybe TRBD1 (5 bases). Trimming cost V 7 bases and J 2 bases, with 17 bases left between them. CDR1 is LGHDT, CDR2 YNNKEL, per germline (reference sequence). The CDR3 is made up of 15 amino acids.